This T cell receptor beta chain derives from a study of CD8 T cells in Susac syndrome. TEMRA cells were FACS-enriched, unlike CD8+ and CD4+ T cells, which were negatively isolated. After extraction with the RNeasy kit, about 0.45 to 1 ug of the RNA was reverse transcribed using random hexamers. One entry per CDR3 protein, called by TCRdb with MiXCR from the immunoSEQ multiplex PCR reads. Of some 180,000 distinct CDR3 sequences in the sample, just under 95% are singletons; the top ten hold approximately 0.099%. The sequence was collected from a human donor with Susac syndrome. Sequencing was carried out using CD4+ T cells from PBMCs.

The CDR3: CSARDRWRSSTDTQYF. The CDR3 nucleotides read TGCAGTGCTAGAGATAGGTGGAGATCTAGCACAGATACGCAGTATTTT. This sequence joins TRBV20-1 and TRBJ2-3; D is undetermined. Germline V gives CDR1 DFQATT, CDR2 SNEGSKA (reference sequence). The ends were cut back, 0 bases at V and 0 bases at J, with 13 bases in the middle. The CDR3 consists of 16 residues.